These 28 T cell receptor beta chains originate from one sample sequenced in a study of a mutant IDH1 vaccine in newly diagnosed glioma. Profiled with immunoSEQ multiplex PCR; TCRdb holds only in-frame clones, not every one. The sample has about 34,000 clones; over 60% are singletons. Time point meaning: baseline, week 1 (first vaccination visit). Treatment meaning: pre-vaccination baseline after standard-of-care therapy. The sequencing here drew on peripheral blood mononuclear cells (PBMCs), taken from a glioma patient treated with radiotherapy, temozolomide or both. Receptors were obtained from a man aged 50 to 60 with glioma. Some clones in this sample may be carry-over from other donors' samples.

The gene calls are TRBV28 and TRBJ2-1, with 9 nucleotides matching TRBD2. Germline loops: CDR1 MDHEN, CDR2 SYDVKM. V gave up 6 bases and J gave up 5 bases; unmatched junction bases: 8. The CDR3 extends over 15 amino acids. For the CDR3, the DNA is TGTGCCAGCAGCCCGCTGGGCGGGAGGGACAATGAGCAGTTCTTC. Translation: CASSPLGGRDNEQFF.

As DNA, the CDR3 is TGCGCCAGCGAAGACTACAATGAGCAGTTCTTC. This translates into CASEDYNEQFF. This chain joins TRBV10-2 and TRBJ2-1; D unresolved. V lost 8 bases and J lost 3, with 5 bases in between. This CDR3 is built from 11 residues. Germline CDR1 and CDR2: WSHSY and SAAADI.

The V call is TRBV28, the J call TRBJ1-3, with D perhaps TRBD1 (6 bases). V was shortened by 6 bases and J by 0 bases, with 9 bases between the two germline ends. CDR1 and CDR2 (germline): MDHEN, SYDVKM. The CDR3 loop spans 14 amino acids. CDR3 region: CASRQGGSGNTIYF. The CDR3 coding sequence is TGTGCCAGCAGACAGGGAGGCTCTGGAAACACCATATATTTT.

The rearrangement links TRBV19 to TRBJ2-1, with 7 positions matching TRBD1. The V gene's germline CDR1 is LNHDA and CDR2 SQIVND (reference sequence). The CDR3 extends over 14 amino acids. The V gene end was trimmed by 6 bases and the J gene end by 4 bases; junction bases not matched to a gene: 6. As DNA, the CDR3 is TGTGCCAGTAGACAGGGACAGACTTACAATGAGCAGTTCTTC. Residues: CASRQGQTYNEQFF.

V usage is TRBV6-1 and J usage is TRBJ1-6, with D hard to call. Germline V gene sequence: CDR1 MNHNS, CDR2 SASEGT. The CDR3 spans 15 residues. Trimming pared 1 base from V and 14 bases from J, leaving 18 bases between. CDR3 bases: TGTGCCAGCAGTGAAGAAATACGCCCACCCGGGGCCCTCCACTTT. The encoded protein is CASSEEIRPPGALHF.

This sequence joins TRBV19 and TRBJ1-5; D gene unclear. CDR1 is LNHDA and CDR2 is SQIVND in the germline V gene (reference sequence). The CDR3 contains 12 residues. V lost 10 bases and J 3 bases, leaving 10 bases between the germline ends. The CDR3 nucleotides are TGTGCCACTTCCGGGATCAATCAGCCCCAGCATTTT. Its translation is CATSGINQPQHF.

Notes on this clone: A read error may produce the germline difference seen at one junction end. The J gene is TRBJ1-2, the V gene TRBV5-6, with 9 positions matching TRBD1. The germline V gene has CDR1 SGHDT and CDR2 YYEEEE. This CDR3 comprises 13 residues. CDR3 residues: CASSLPGTGIPFF. The CDR3 nucleotides read TGTGCCAGCAGCTTGCCTGGGACAGGGATCCCATTCTTC.

This clone has just a few counts. The V call is TRBV11-3, the J call TRBJ2-1; 10 bases are a match to TRBD2. The CDR3 length is 15 residues. V lost 5 bases and J lost 5; bases outside the gene matches: 6. CDR1 and CDR2 from the germline V gene are SGHNT and YENEEA. The DNA for the CDR3 is TGTGCCAGCAGCCCGACTAGCGGGCTCAACAATGAGCAGTTCTTC. Amino acid sequence: CASSPTSGLNNEQFF.

The rearrangement links TRBV19 to TRBJ1-5; D is possibly TRBD1 (6 bases). V dropped 6 bases and J dropped 2 bases, with 11 bases sitting between them. The CDR3 covers 14 residues. CDR1 is LNHDA, CDR2 SQIVND, per germline (reference sequence). Written as DNA, the CDR3 is TGTGCCAGTAGGCGGACAGTCGGCAATCAGCCCCAGCATTTT. Residues: CASRRTVGNQPQHF. The full variable domain, in which reference TRBV19 and TRBJ1-5 provide the parts outside the CDR3, is DGGITQSPKYLFRKEGQNVTLSCEQNLNHDAMYWYRQDPGQGLRLIYYSQIVNDFQKGDIAEGYSVSREKKESFPLTVTSAQKNPTAFYLCASRRTVGNQPQHFGDGTRLSIL.

The chain couples TRBV7-8 to TRBJ1-5, with 8 bases that match TRBD1. The V and J ends lost 1 base and 11 bases, in that order; junction bases with no gene match: 1. The germline CDR1 and CDR2 sequences are SGHVS and FQNEAQ. The CDR3 is made up of 12 amino acids. The CDR3 sequence: CASSLVQGAQHF. The CDR3 bases are TGTGCCAGCAGCTTAGTACAGGGGGCCCAGCATTTT.

A few counts support this clone. CDR3 coding DNA: TGTGCCAGCAGCCCCCGGACTTACGAGCAGTACTTC. This codes for CASSPRTYEQYF. The chain has TRBV11-3 and TRBJ2-7; TRBD2 might be the D (5 bases). Trimming left V 5 bases short and J 4 bases short, with 9 bases between. Germline V gene data show CDR1 as SGHNT and CDR2 as YENEEA. This CDR3 contains 12 residues.

This chain connects TRBV19 to TRBJ2-2, with D hard to call. Trimming cost V 5 bases and J 8 bases, with 6 bases left between them. This CDR3 comprises 11 residues. Per the germline V gene, CDR1 is LNHDA and CDR2 is SQIVND (reference sequence). As DNA, the CDR3 is TGTGCCAGTAGTCTTACTGGGGAGCTGTTTTTT. Protein sequence: CASSLTGELFF.

The chain employs TRBV6-1 and TRBJ2-1, with a tentative D call TRBD2 (5 bases). The CDR3 consists of 16 residues. Germline V gene sequence: CDR1 MNHNS, CDR2 SASEGT. Trimming stripped 0 bases from V and 0 bases from J, with 9 bases between. DNA of the CDR3: TGTGCCAGCAGTGAAGCTGCAGGACTCTCCTACAATGAGCAGTTCTTC. This gives the protein CASSEAAGLSYNEQFF.

This clone was observed a few times. The chain links TRBV5-4 to TRBJ1-1, with TRBD1 identical over 7 bases. Germline assignment: CDR1 SGHNT and CDR2 YYREEE (reference sequence). The CDR3 extends over 12 amino acids. Losses at the gene ends were 5 bases for V and 6 bases for J; bases not matched to a gene: 4. The CDR3 reads CASSDRVAEAFF. The CDR3 nucleotides read TGTGCCAGCAGTGACAGGGTAGCTGAAGCTTTCTTT.

This chain joins TRBV2 and TRBJ1-2; D call uncertain. This CDR3 comprises 12 residues. V was clipped by 7 bases and J by 1 base, with 7 bases between them. Germline assignment: CDR1 SNHLY and CDR2 FYNNEI. CDR3 sequence: CASKGDNYGYTF. CDR3 bases: TGTGCCAGCAAGGGAGATAACTATGGCTACACCTTC.

The rearrangement joins TRBV7-2 to TRBJ2-1; D gene unclear. CDR3 size: 14 residues. From germline, CDR1 is SGHTA and CDR2 FQGNSA. The V and J ends lost 5 bases and 1 base respectively, with 9 bases between them. Written as DNA, the CDR3 is TGTGCCAGCAGCCGCGGACGTTCCTACAATGAGCAGTTCTTC. It is translated as CASSRGRSYNEQFF.

V and J are TRBV7-6 and TRBJ1-1; a possible D gene is TRBD1 (6 bases). Germline-derived CDR1 and CDR2 are SGHVS and FNYEAQ. Trimming stripped 6 bases from V and 0 bases from J, with 17 bases between. The CDR3 is 16 residues long. The CDR3: CASSQPGEGVNTEAFF. The CDR3 DNA sequence: TGTGCCAGCAGTCAACCAGGGGAAGGGGTGAACACTGAAGCTTTCTTT.

This chain uses TRBV28 with TRBJ2-7; D gene ambiguous. The CDR3 has 14 amino acids. In germline, CDR1 is MDHEN, CDR2 SYDVKM. V shed 6 bases and J shed 2 bases, with 14 bases lying between them. The DNA for the CDR3 is TGTGCCAGCAGCCCTACGACTCCTACCTACGAGCAGTACTTC. It translates to CASSPTTPTYEQYF.

This sequence joins TRBV5-6 and TRBJ2-5; maybe TRBD2 (5 bases). V was shortened by 4 bases and J by 9 bases, with 13 bases between the two germline ends. The CDR3 runs to 12 residues. The germline V gene encodes CDR1 SGHDT and CDR2 YYEEEE. The CDR3 spells CASSLVGVPQYF. The CDR3 DNA sequence: TGTGCCAGCAGCCTGGTCGGGGTTCCCCAGTACTTC.

The chain carries TRBV5-1 and TRBJ2-1; a possible D gene is TRBD2 (5 bases). The V and J ends lost 0 bases and 15 bases respectively, with 19 bases between them. CDR1 is SGHRS, CDR2 YFSETQ, per germline. The CDR3 sequence is 14 residues long. In nucleotides, the CDR3 is TGCGCCAGCAGCTTGGCCGATAGGACTTCAATGGGGTTCTTC. Encoded protein: CASSLADRTSMGFF. The entire variable domain, with the rest obtained from reference TRBV5-1 and TRBJ2-1, is as follows: KAGVTQTPRYLIKTRGQQVTLSCSPISGHRSVSWYQQTPGQGLQFLFEYFSETQRNKGNFPGRFSGRQFSNSRSEMNVSTLELGDSALYLCASSLADRTSMGFFGPGTRLTVL.

V is TRBV7-9 and J is TRBJ1-2, with D perhaps matching TRBD1 (5 bases). The CDR3 sequence is 13 residues long. Germline-derived CDR1 and CDR2 are SEHNR and FQNEAQ (reference sequence). Trimming shortened V by 7 bases and J by 3 bases, and 12 bases separated the two germline ends. CDR3 sequence: CASTPQGYYGYTF. CDR3 coding DNA: TGTGCCAGCACCCCCCAGGGCTACTATGGCTACACCTTC.

This chain links TRBV6-6 with TRBJ2-3; D is possibly TRBD2 (6 bases). Germline-derived CDR1 and CDR2 are MNHNY and SVGAGI (reference sequence). Between the trimmed V and J ends, which lost 10 bases and 1 base, there was a span of 12 bases. The CDR3 extends over 13 amino acids. CDR3 protein: CATREPGTDTQYF. The CDR3 region has the DNA TGTGCCACCCGGGAGCCAGGCACAGATACGCAGTATTTT.

The chain employs TRBV14 and TRBJ1-2; the D gene is possibly TRBD1 (5 bases). The ends were cut back, 4 bases at V and 3 bases at J, with 12 bases in the middle. The germline gives CDR1 SGHDN, CDR2 FVKESK. The length of the CDR3 is 14 residues. CDR3 loop: CASSLMGRDYGYTF. CDR3 coding DNA: TGTGCCAGCAGCCTAATGGGCAGGGACTATGGCTACACCTTC. Based on the CDR3 plus reference TRBV14 and TRBJ1-2, the full variable domain is EAGVTQFPSHSVIEKGQTVTLRCDPISGHDNLYWYRRVMGKEIKFLLHFVKESKQDESGMPNNRFLAERTGGTYSTLKVQPAELEDSGVYFCASSLMGRDYGYTFGSGTRLTVV.

This clone appeared a single time. The rearrangement joins TRBV6-1 to TRBJ2-7; 8 positions agree with TRBD2. Germline V gene data show CDR1 as MNHNS and CDR2 as SASEGT. The V and J ends lost 10 bases and 2 bases, in that order; junction bases with no gene match: 10. The CDR3 length is 14 residues. The CDR3 loop is CATNSGTSPYEQYF. The CDR3, as DNA: TGTGCCACGAATTCCGGGACTAGTCCCTACGAGCAGTACTTC.

The chain combines TRBV6-6 with TRBJ2-7; D may be TRBD2 (6 bases). V shed 0 bases and J shed 4 bases, with 7 bases lying between them. Germline V gene lookup returns CDR1 MNHNY and CDR2 SVGAGI (reference sequence). The CDR3 has 13 residues. The CDR3 here is CASSYSEGYEQYF. As DNA, the CDR3 is TGTGCCAGCAGTTACTCGGAGGGTTACGAGCAGTACTTC.

The table lists this clone with a few counts. The V gene is TRBV11-2, the J gene TRBJ1-1; D gene uncertain. The CDR3 extends over 13 amino acids. V dropped 4 bases and J dropped 4 bases, with 10 bases sitting between them. CDR1 SGHAT and CDR2 FQNNGV come from the germline V gene. The CDR3 is CASSSQRGTEAFF. DNA of the CDR3: TGTGCCAGCAGCTCACAACGGGGCACTGAAGCTTTCTTT.

V is TRBV6-5 and J is TRBJ2-2; no definite D call. V lost 0 bases, J lost 2 bases, and 7 bases lay in between. From germline, CDR1 is MNHEY and CDR2 SVGAGI. The CDR3 sequence is 15 residues long. For the CDR3, the DNA is TGTGCCAGCAGTTACTCGACGGACAACACCGGGGAGCTGTTTTTT. It encodes CASSYSTDNTGELFF.

The chain carries TRBV4-1 and TRBJ2-1; tentative D call: TRBD2 (6 bases). V lost 4 bases to trimming and J lost 10 bases, with 20 bases between them. This CDR3 is built from 15 residues. CDR1 is MGHRA and CDR2 is YSYEKL in the germline V gene. The CDR3 region is CASSPLGLLEREQFF. In DNA, the CDR3 is TGCGCCAGCAGCCCCCTGGGACTCCTTGAGAGAGAGCAGTTCTTC.